The 8 T cell receptor beta chains below were found in one sample sequenced in a study of human thymus T cells. Using immunoSEQ multiplex PCR, the repertoire was profiled, and TCRdb retains in-frame clones only, with some absent. In the table there are roughly 86,000 clones, roughly 97% of which are singletons. Resections removed during corrective heart surgery provided the thymus tissue used. Sequenced: thymus tissue. The receptors stem from a boy younger than two with a congenital heart defect but otherwise immunologically healthy.

V is TRBV5-6 and J is TRBJ2-7; tentative D call: TRBD1 (5 bases). Trimming removed 7 bases at V and 2 bases at J, with 10 bases between. There are 12 residues in the CDR3. The germline gives CDR1 SGHDT, CDR2 YYEEEE. CDR3 region: CASSWGPYEQYF. The CDR3 nucleotides read TGTGCCAGCTCGTGGGGCCCCTACGAGCAGTACTTC.

This clone was seen only once. The chain recombines TRBV2 with TRBJ1-4; TRBD1 agrees at 7 bases. Germline assignment: CDR1 SNHLY and CDR2 FYNNEI. The CDR3 is made up of 18 amino acids. The ends lost 0 bases at V and 7 bases at J; junction bases unmatched: 14. The CDR3 nucleotides are TGTGCCAGCAGTGAAGCGATCCTCACAGGGGCCTTGGGTGAAAAACTGTTTTTT. Translating gives CASSEAILTGALGEKLFF.

This clone was seen only a few times. The chain combines TRBV9 with TRBJ1-1; weak D call: TRBD1 (5 bases). The CDR3 is 13 residues long. The V end was cut by 0 bases, the J end by 7 bases, with 10 bases between. Per the germline V gene, CDR1 is SGDLS and CDR2 is YYNGEE. The CDR3 sequence is CASSVVGDGEAFF. For the CDR3, the DNA is TGTGCCAGCAGCGTAGTCGGGGACGGTGAAGCTTTCTTT. Full variable domain (remainder filled in from reference TRBV9 and TRBJ1-1): DSGVTQTPKHLITATGQRVTLRCSPRSGDLSVYWYQQSLDQGLQFLIQYYNGEERAKGNILERFSAQQFPDLHSELNLSSLELGDSALYFCASSVVGDGEAFFGQGTRLTVV.

The V gene is TRBV11-2, the J gene TRBJ2-7; 12 nucleotides agree with TRBD2. Germline loops: CDR1 SGHAT, CDR2 FQNNGV. After removal of 5 bases from V and 1 base from J, the junction contained 12 bases not matched to a gene. This CDR3 comprises 18 residues. The CDR3: CASSADRATSGGSYEQYF. CDR3 in DNA: TGTGCCAGCAGCGCTGACAGGGCGACTAGCGGGGGTTCCTACGAGCAGTACTTC.

This clone has only one observation. J is TRBJ1-5 and V is TRBV5-6; 7 bases align to TRBD1. The V and J ends lost 4 bases and 2 bases, in that order; junction bases with no gene match: 12. Germline values: CDR1 SGHDT, CDR2 YYEEEE. This CDR3 comprises 17 residues. CDR3 residues: CASSPRATGVGNQPQHF. The DNA for the CDR3 is TGTGCCAGCAGCCCCAGGGCTACAGGGGTCGGCAATCAGCCCCAGCATTTT.

V is TRBV7-9 and J is TRBJ1-1; D ambiguous. This CDR3 region has 14 residues. V lost 4 bases, J lost 3 bases, and 12 bases lay in between. CDR1 and CDR2 from the germline V gene are SEHNR and FQNEAQ (reference sequence). CDR3 loop: CASSSIIAYTEAFF. DNA of the CDR3: TGTGCCAGCAGCTCAATAATAGCTTACACTGAAGCTTTCTTT.

This clone appeared a single time. The V gene is TRBV9, the J gene TRBJ2-3, with 16 bases that match TRBD2. Trimming at V came to 2 bases and at J to 5 bases, leaving 5 bases not matched to a gene. The CDR3 totals 17 residues. The germline CDR1 and CDR2 sequences are SGDLS and YYNGEE. CDR3 amino acids: CASSVGTSGRVEDTQYF. Written as DNA, the CDR3 is TGTGCCAGCAGCGTTGGGACTAGCGGGAGGGTTGAAGATACGCAGTATTTT.

This clone was detected only once. The gene calls are TRBV28 and TRBJ2-5; D could derive from TRBD1 or TRBD2 (6 bases each). The CDR3 totals 15 residues. Germline V CDR1 and CDR2: MDHEN, SYDVKM. With 2 bases removed from V and 5 bases from J, the gap between germline ends came to 15 bases. For the CDR3, the DNA is TGTGCCAGCAGTTTAGCCAGGGGAGGTGGTGAGACCCAGTACTTC. Protein product: CASSLARGGGETQYF.